This T cell receptor (beta chain) is drawn from a study of cytomegalovirus exposure and HLA in healthy donors. Points on this clone: The antigen is undetermined.

The CDR3 consists of 14 residues. Between the trimmed V and J ends, which lost 5 bases and 3 bases, there was a span of 10 bases. Germline V gives CDR1 MNHEY, CDR2 SVGAGI. Study observations and caveats: It was reported that the classifier diagnosed cytomegalovirus status with high specificity and sensitivity in both the original and validation cohorts.

Sequenced by immunoSEQ multiplex PCR; TCRdb stores in-frame clones only, minus some. The table lists roughly 120,000 clones, around 85% of them singletons. The sequenced sample consisted of PBMCs. The origin of this receptor is a woman aged 25 to 45 in good health and CMV-seronegative. This chain uses TRBV6-5 with TRBJ1-4; a possible D gene is TRBD1 (5 bases). The CDR3 here is CASSPDRSNEKLFF. The CDR3, as DNA: TGTGCCAGCAGTCCCGACAGATCTAATGAAAAACTGTTTTTT.